The 23 T cell receptor beta chains below come from one sample, sequenced in a study of shared clonotypes between healthy human individuals. Here immunoSEQ multiplex PCR was the method, and the copy in TCRdb shows in-frame clones only, minus some. Found here are 550,000 to 700,000 clones, 60% to 75% of them singletons; the top ten hold about 1.8%. Input material: memory CD4+ T cells sorted from blood. Subset meaning: CD45RA-negative fraction. These receptors all come from a woman in her twenties or thirties in good health.

In this sample, this clone turned up many times. CDR3 amino acids: CASSGTGGSLSGYTF. Here the CDR3 DNA reads TGTGCCAGCAGTGGGACAGGGGGCTCTTTGAGTGGCTACACCTTC. The J gene is TRBJ1-2, the V gene TRBV2, with 11 bases identical to TRBD1. After removal of 4 bases from V and 7 bases from J, the junction contained 8 bases not matched to a gene. Germline CDR1 SNHLY, CDR2 FYNNEI. The CDR3 runs 15 residues.

The genes are TRBV5-4 and TRBJ1-4, with D perhaps TRBD1 (5 bases). The CDR3 contains 12 residues. V was clipped by 4 bases and J by 8 bases, with 9 bases between them. Germline assignment: CDR1 SGHNT and CDR2 YYREEE (reference sequence). CDR3 DNA sequence: TGTGCCAGCAGCGCCGGGACGGAAAAACTGTTTTTT. As protein: CASSAGTEKLFF.

The CDR3 nucleotides read TGTGCCAGCAGCTTGCTTGACGGCGGAAAACTGTTTTTT. Translation gives CASSLLDGGKLFF. This chain joins TRBV5-4 and TRBJ1-4; no firm D call. Trimming stripped 1 base from V and 10 bases from J, with 11 bases between. Germline CDR1 SGHNT, CDR2 YYREEE (reference sequence). The CDR3 runs 13 residues.

This clone was observed a single time. The chain carries TRBV21-1 and TRBJ2-7; no check of the table's D call, TRBD2, against the DNA was made. TRBV21-1 is an annotated pseudogene. The CDR3 loop spans 13 amino acids. CDR3 coding DNA: TGTGCCAGCAGCAGCGGGGCACTCTACGAGCAGTACTTC. Amino acids: CASSSGALYEQYF.

The CDR3 here is CASSLGVTSAGETQYF. The CDR3 region has the DNA TGTGCCAGCAGCTTGGGGGTTACTAGTGCTGGAGAGACCCAGTACTTC. This rearrangement joins TRBV5-4 to TRBJ2-5; tentative D call: TRBD2 (5 bases). This CDR3 contains 16 residues. The V end was cut by 0 bases, the J end by 4 bases, with 16 bases between. Germline assignment: CDR1 SGHNT and CDR2 YYREEE (reference sequence). Full variable domain (missing parts from reference TRBV5-4 and TRBJ2-5): ETGVTQSPTHLIKTRGQQVTLRCSSQSGHNTVSWYQQALGQGPQFIFQYYREEENGRGNFPPRFSGLQFPNYSSELNVNALELDDSALYLCASSLGVTSAGETQYFGPGTRLLVL.

CDR3 sequence (DNA): TGTGCCAGCTCCTCCGGGCACGAGCAGTACTTC. Translation: CASSSGHEQYF. The chain has TRBV6-5 and TRBJ2-7; D is unclear. The V end was cut by 8 bases, the J end by 5 bases, with 10 bases between. The length of the CDR3 is 11 residues. Germline CDR1 reads MNHEY; CDR2 reads SVGAGI.

This clone was observed at least ten times. The V gene is TRBV25-1, the J gene TRBJ2-3; D call uncertain. The CDR3 sequence is 13 residues long. Germline V CDR1 and CDR2: MGHDK, SYGVNS. V dropped 10 bases and J dropped 1 base, with 12 bases sitting between them. The CDR3 coding sequence is TGTGCCACGGCAGGCCCCGGCACAGATACGCAGTATTTT. Its translation is CATAGPGTDTQYF.

The chain links TRBV11-2 to TRBJ1-1, with D perhaps TRBD1 (5 bases). Per the germline V gene, CDR1 is SGHAT and CDR2 is FQNNGV. V was shortened by 5 bases and J by 4 bases, with 17 bases between the two germline ends. CDR3 length: 15 amino acids. This CDR3 is CASSRGGALSTEAFF. In DNA form, the CDR3 reads TGTGCCAGCAGCCGGGGGGGTGCCCTGAGCACTGAAGCTTTCTTT.

V and J are TRBV28 and TRBJ1-4, with a weak D call TRBD1 (5 bases). The CDR3 length is 11 residues. Germline values: CDR1 MDHEN, CDR2 SYDVKM. The V gene lost 10 bases and the J gene lost 6 bases, with 9 bases spanning the gap. For the CDR3, the DNA is TGTGCCACCACGGGGGATGAAAAACTGTTTTTT. Translated: CATTGDEKLFF.

V is TRBV19 and J is TRBJ2-3; the D call may be TRBD1 or TRBD2 (5 bases each). The CDR3 consists of 16 residues. V lost 4 bases to trimming and J lost 6 bases, with 20 bases between them. Germline V gene data show CDR1 as LNHDA and CDR2 as SQIVND (reference sequence). CDR3: CASSKGPPFEVDTQYF. Written as DNA, the CDR3 is TGTGCCAGTAGTAAGGGACCGCCGTTTGAAGTCGATACGCAGTATTTT. The full variable domain, completed using reference TRBV19 and TRBJ2-3, is DGGITQSPKYLFRKEGQNVTLSCEQNLNHDAMYWYRQDPGQGLRLIYYSQIVNDFQKGDIAEGYSVSREKKESFPLTVTSAQKNPTAFYLCASSKGPPFEVDTQYFGPGTRLTVL.

This clone was counted a single time. The CDR3 spells CASSQDPGQGRDGYTF. CDR3 nucleotides: TGTGCCAGCAGCCAAGACCCCGGACAGGGGAGGGATGGCTACACCTTC. J is TRBJ1-2 and V is TRBV4-2; 9 nucleotides agree with TRBD1. V was pared by 0 bases and J by 6 bases, with 8 bases of the junction left unmatched. Germline-derived CDR1 and CDR2 are LGHNA and YNFKEQ. This CDR3 spans 16 amino acids.

The V call is TRBV6-5, the J call TRBJ1-5, with D unclear. Per the germline V gene, CDR1 is MNHEY and CDR2 is SVGAGI. With 8 bases removed from V and 3 bases from J, the gap between germline ends came to 14 bases. The CDR3 is 14 amino acids. The CDR3 loop reads CASRPGLDNQPQHF. The CDR3 DNA follows: TGTGCCAGCCGCCCGGGATTGGACAATCAGCCCCAGCATTTT.

This chain joins TRBV19 and TRBJ2-3; D not certain. V was cut by 3 bases and J by 1 base, with 11 bases left in between. Germline CDR1 reads LNHDA; CDR2 reads SQIVND (reference sequence). This CDR3 is built from 15 residues. The DNA of the CDR3 is TGTGCCAGTAGTATGTCGCCGAAACGCACAGATACGCAGTATTTT. Translated, it gives CASSMSPKRTDTQYF.

This clone was seen just once. The chain employs TRBV5-1 and TRBJ1-5; D is undetermined. The germline V gene encodes CDR1 SGHRS and CDR2 YFSETQ. Trimming took off 4 bases at V and 1 base at J, with 12 bases between the two ends. The CDR3 extends over 15 amino acids. CDR3 loop: CASSPEGSSNQPQHF. The CDR3 nucleotides are TGCGCCAGCAGCCCGGAAGGGTCCAGCAATCAGCCCCAGCATTTT.

This clone has a count of ten or more. J is TRBJ1-3 and V is TRBV5-1; 7 nucleotides agree with TRBD1. Germline V gene lookup returns CDR1 SGHRS and CDR2 YFSETQ. Trimming took 4 bases from V and 1 from J; bases not matched to a gene: 8. The CDR3 contains 16 residues. This CDR3 reads CASSAGGPQSGNTIYF. The CDR3 DNA reads TGCGCCAGCAGCGCAGGGGGGCCCCAATCTGGAAACACCATATATTTT.

The CDR3 loop reads CASKVVGVLDQPQHF. In nucleotides, the CDR3 is TGTGCCAGCAAAGTGGTGGGGGTCCTAGATCAGCCCCAGCATTTT. The chain links TRBV2 to TRBJ1-5; D is possibly TRBD1 (5 bases). The CDR3 sequence is 15 residues long. Trimming pared 7 bases from V and 5 bases from J, leaving 18 bases between. Looked up from germline, CDR1 is SNHLY and CDR2 is FYNNEI.

The table lists this clone with a few counts. The CDR3 reads CASSPRRQSGGELFF. The DNA for the CDR3 is TGTGCCAGCAGCCCCCGTCGACAGTCCGGCGGGGAGCTGTTTTTT. The V gene is TRBV11-2, the J gene TRBJ2-2; weak D call: TRBD1 (5 bases). The CDR3 is 15 amino acids. Trimming cost V 5 bases and J 7 bases, with 17 bases left between them. Germline CDR1 reads SGHAT; CDR2 reads FQNNGV.

The CDR3 DNA sequence: TGTGCCAGCAGCTCCTACCAAGGCGAGCAGTACTTC. Residues: CASSSYQGEQYF. V usage is TRBV11-2 and J usage is TRBJ2-7; D is unclear. V was trimmed by 4 bases and J by 6 bases, leaving 10 bases between them. The germline V gene has CDR1 SGHAT and CDR2 FQNNGV. This CDR3 region has 12 residues.

On this clone itself: Other DNA sequences in this sample translate to the same CDR3. The chain has TRBV5-1 and TRBJ2-7, with D possibly matching TRBD2 (6 bases). V was shortened by 0 bases and J by 4 bases, with 11 bases between the two germline ends. CDR1 SGHRS and CDR2 YFSETQ come from the germline V gene. This CDR3 region has 14 residues. Here the CDR3 DNA reads TGCGCCAGCAGCTTGGACGGGAGAAGATACGAGCAGTACTTC. Protein product: CASSLDGRRYEQYF.

This chain's CDR3 is CASSSSLIAGSTDTQYF. The CDR3, as DNA: TGTGCCAGCAGCTCATCTCTCATAGCGGGATCCACAGATACGCAGTATTTT. The chain couples TRBV5-4 to TRBJ2-3; TRBD2 matches at 8 bases. This CDR3 comprises 17 residues. CDR1 and CDR2 (germline): SGHNT, YYREEE (reference sequence). V gave up 3 bases and J gave up 2 bases; unmatched junction bases: 11.

V is TRBV7-2 and J is TRBJ1-4; possibly TRBD1 for D (5 bases). The ends were cut back, 5 bases at V and 8 bases at J, with 9 bases in the middle. The CDR3 is 12 residues long. Germline CDR1 is SGHTA and CDR2 is FQGNSA. The CDR3 DNA reads as TGTGCCAGCAGCCCCGGGACGGAAAAACTGTTTTTT. Translating it yields CASSPGTEKLFF.

This chain links TRBV6-4 with TRBJ1-1; D is possibly TRBD1 (6 bases). Looked up from germline, CDR1 is MRHNA and CDR2 is SNTAGT. V was clipped by 9 bases and J by 1 base, with 18 bases between them. The CDR3 runs to 15 residues. The CDR3 bases are TGTGCCAGGGATAGAATGACAGGCCGGAACACTGAAGCTTTCTTT. Translation: CARDRMTGRNTEAFF.

The chain couples TRBV7-2 to TRBJ2-5, with TRBD2 matching 10 bases. Trimming took 6 bases from V and 4 from J; bases not matched to a gene: 8. The germline gives CDR1 SGHTA, CDR2 FQGNSA. The CDR3 runs 15 residues. This CDR3 reads CASSASGSAVETQYF. CDR3 bases: TGTGCCAGCAGTGCTAGCGGGAGCGCGGTAGAGACCCAGTACTTC. Full variable domain (remainder filled in from reference TRBV7-2 and TRBJ2-5): GAGVSQSPSNKVTEKGKDVELRCDPISGHTALYWYRQSLGQGLEFLIYFQGNSAPDKSGLPSDRFSAERTGGSVSTLTIQRTQQEDSAVYLCASSASGSAVETQYFGPGTRLLVL.